These 9 T cell receptor beta chains were sequenced from one sample in a study of low-dose radiotherapy and immunotherapy resistance in tumors. This sample's time point: before trial treatment. Alpha- and beta-chain coverage of first-strand cDNA came from TRAV- and TRBV-specific primers. Using a constant-region primer together with a V-primer adapter, TCRs were subjected to around 20 PCR cycles of amplification. TCRdb analysed the reads with MiXCR anew, one entry per CDR3 protein. The sample includes roughly 76,000 distinct CDR3 sequences, approximately 20% of them seen just once. This sample comprised PBMCs, obtained before treatment. The receptors originated from a male donor with prostate cancer.

J is TRBJ2-1 and V is TRBV7-3; D uncertain. CDR1 is SGHTA, CDR2 FQGTGA, per germline. This CDR3 has 17 residues. Deletions cut 1 base from V and 4 bases from J, with 17 bases between. CDR3 DNA: TGTGCCAGCAGCTTAAGTCCGGGTTGGGGTGGTTACAATGAGCAGTTCTTC. As protein: CASSLSPGWGGYNEQFF.

This clonotype was detected many times. The CDR3 DNA reads TGTGCCAGCAGCCTCGGACAGGGCTCCTATAATTCACCCCTCCACTTT. Its translation is CASSLGQGSYNSPLHF. The genes are TRBV12-3 or TRBV12-4 and TRBJ1-6; 8 nucleotides align to TRBD1. With 6 bases clipped from V and 0 bases from J, the junction kept 4 bases outside the gene matches. CDR3 length equals 16 residues.

This clonotype was picked up many times. The chain uses TRBV28 and TRBJ1-1, with TRBD1 as a possible D gene (5 bases). In germline, CDR1 is MDHEN, CDR2 SYDVKM. V dropped 6 bases and J dropped 4 bases, with 9 bases sitting between them. There are 12 residues in the CDR3. The CDR3 reads CASRETGTEAFF. The CDR3 DNA is TGTGCCAGCAGAGAAACAGGCACTGAAGCTTTCTTT.

This clonotype was seen repeatedly, ten times or more. V is TRBV4-3 and J is TRBJ1-2, with D perhaps matching TRBD1 (5 bases). CDR1 is LGHNA and CDR2 is YSLEER in the germline V gene. Trimming removed 6 bases from V and 5 bases from J, with 19 bases in between. This CDR3 region has 15 residues. CDR3 amino acids: CASRPAGQGLYGYTF. The CDR3 DNA follows: TGCGCCAGCAGACCAGCGGGGCAGGGACTATATGGCTACACCTTC.

In this sample, this clonotype turned up many times. The chain recombines TRBV30 with TRBJ2-1; 7 nucleotides line up with TRBD2. The CDR3 has 12 residues. V gave up 4 bases and J gave up 15 bases; unmatched junction bases: 12. In germline, CDR1 is GTSNPN, CDR2 SVGIG (reference sequence). Here the CDR3 reads CAWKRGGEVGFF. DNA of the CDR3: TGTGCCTGGAAACGCGGGGGAGAGGTTGGGTTCTTC. Variable domain in full (rest from reference TRBV30 and TRBJ2-1): SQTIHQWPATLVQPVGSPLSLECTVEGTSNPNLYWYRQAAGRGLQLLFYSVGIGQISSEVPQNLSASRPQDRQFILSSKKLLLSDSGFYLCAWKRGGEVGFFGPGTRLTVL.

This clonotype was observed many times. V usage is TRBV30 and J usage is TRBJ2-7; D not resolved. Germline loops: CDR1 GTSNPN, CDR2 SVGIG (reference sequence). The CDR3 is 12 residues long. Trimming removed 4 bases at V and 2 bases at J, with 9 bases between. CDR3 DNA: TGTGCCTGGAAAAGGTGGCCCTACGAGCAGTACTTC. This translates into CAWKRWPYEQYF. Complete variable domain (other parts from reference TRBV30 and TRBJ2-7): SQTIHQWPATLVQPVGSPLSLECTVEGTSNPNLYWYRQAAGRGLQLLFYSVGIGQISSEVPQNLSASRPQDRQFILSSKKLLLSDSGFYLCAWKRWPYEQYFGPGTRLTVT.

This clonotype has a count of ten or more. The chain is built from TRBV7-9 and TRBJ1-1; a weak D match, TRBD1 (6 bases). Germline V CDR1 and CDR2: SEHNR, FQNEAQ (reference sequence). The CDR3 contains 14 residues. Trimming shortened V by 6 bases and J by 3 bases, and 14 bases separated the two germline ends. The CDR3 here is CASSLQGWDTEAFF. CDR3 DNA sequence: TGTGCCAGCAGTCTACAGGGCTGGGACACTGAAGCTTTCTTT.

This clonotype has ten or more counts. The V call is TRBV6-6, the J call TRBJ1-1; possibly TRBD1 for D (6 bases). CDR1 is MNHNY and CDR2 is SVGAGI in the germline V gene (reference sequence). CDR3 length: 16 amino acids. Trimming took 7 bases from V and 3 from J, leaving 21 bases between them. The CDR3 sequence: CASTPSGRGGDTEAFF. The CDR3 DNA follows: TGTGCCAGCACCCCAAGCGGCAGGGGTGGGGACACTGAAGCTTTCTTT.

This chain links TRBV9 with TRBJ2-1; D is unresolved. The CDR3 is 15 residues long. The V gene's germline CDR1 is SGDLS and CDR2 YYNGEE. Trimming pared 0 bases from V and 3 bases from J, leaving 10 bases between. The CDR3 DNA is TGTGCCAGCAGCGTAGGCGCCGAGAACTACAATGAGCAGTTCTTC. It yields the protein CASSVGAENYNEQFF.